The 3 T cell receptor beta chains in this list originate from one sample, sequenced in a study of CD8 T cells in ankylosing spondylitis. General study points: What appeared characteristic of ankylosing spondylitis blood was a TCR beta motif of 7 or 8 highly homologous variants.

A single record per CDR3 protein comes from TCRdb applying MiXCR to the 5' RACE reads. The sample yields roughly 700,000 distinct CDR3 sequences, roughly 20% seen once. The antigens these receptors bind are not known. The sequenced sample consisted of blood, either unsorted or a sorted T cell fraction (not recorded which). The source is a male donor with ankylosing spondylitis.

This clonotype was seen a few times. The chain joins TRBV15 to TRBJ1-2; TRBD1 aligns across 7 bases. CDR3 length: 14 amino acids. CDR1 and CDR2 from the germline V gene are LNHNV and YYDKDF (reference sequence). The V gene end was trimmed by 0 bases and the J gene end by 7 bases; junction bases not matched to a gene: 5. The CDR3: CATSRDTNRGGYTF. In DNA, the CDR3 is TGTGCCACCAGCAGAGATACGAACAGGGGTGGCTACACCTTC. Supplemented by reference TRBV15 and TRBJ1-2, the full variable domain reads DAMVIQNPRYQVTQFGKPVTLSCSQTLNHNVMYWYQQKSSQAPKLLFHYYDKDFNNEADTPDNFQSRRPNTSFCFLDIRSPGLGDTAMYLCATSRDTNRGGYTFGSGTRLTVV.

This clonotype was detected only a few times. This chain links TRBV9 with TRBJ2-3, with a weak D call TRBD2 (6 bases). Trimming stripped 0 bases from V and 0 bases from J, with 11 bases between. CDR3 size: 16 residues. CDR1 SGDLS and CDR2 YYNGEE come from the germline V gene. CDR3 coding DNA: TGTGCCAGCAGCGTAGTTACGGGGGAAAGCACAGATACGCAGTATTTT. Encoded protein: CASSVVTGESTDTQYF.

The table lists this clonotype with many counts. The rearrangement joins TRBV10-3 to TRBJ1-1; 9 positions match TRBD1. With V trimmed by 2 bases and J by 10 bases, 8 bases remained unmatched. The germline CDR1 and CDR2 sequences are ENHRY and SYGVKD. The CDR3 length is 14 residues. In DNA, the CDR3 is TGTGCCATCAGTGAGACAGGGGGCTCCCCTGGAGCTTTCTTT. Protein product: CAISETGGSPGAFF.